The 16 T cell receptor beta chains below were found in one sample sequenced in a study of PD-L1 blockade in urothelial cancer. Here immunoSEQ multiplex PCR was the method, and the copy in TCRdb shows in-frame clones only, minus some. The table records about 52,000 clones, roughly 84% of them present only once. The starting material was PBMCs, obtained around atezolizumab (anti-PD-L1) treatment. These receptors came from a man between 40 and 49 years old with urothelial cancer.

This sequence joins TRBV9 and TRBJ2-3, with 11 bases aligning to TRBD2. J was trimmed by 2 bases and V by 3 bases; bases with no gene match: 5. The CDR3 is made up of 16 amino acids. Germline CDR1 SGDLS, CDR2 YYNGEE. The CDR3 sequence is CASSATSGRATDTQYF. CDR3 nucleotide sequence: TGTGCCAGCAGCGCCACTAGCGGGAGAGCCACAGATACGCAGTATTTT.

This clone appeared a single time. This chain connects TRBV27 to TRBJ2-1; D might be TRBD1 (7 bases). This CDR3 region has 16 residues. Germline loops: CDR1 MNHEY, CDR2 SMNVEV (reference sequence). V dropped 8 bases and J dropped 1 base, with 18 bases sitting between them. CDR3 DNA: TGTGCCAGCTCAGTCAGGGGGGTAAGTTCCTACAATGAGCAGTTCTTC. Protein sequence: CASSVRGVSSYNEQFF.

The chain carries TRBV6-5 and TRBJ2-1, with TRBD1 matching 7 bases. Germline lookup yields CDR1 MNHEY and CDR2 SVGAGI. The CDR3 sequence is 15 residues long. V dropped 6 bases and J dropped 4; count of bases not matched to a gene: 9. The CDR3 bases are TGTGCCAGCAGCCCGACAGGGTCCTTATACAATGAGCAGTTCTTC. It codes for CASSPTGSLYNEQFF.

The rearrangement uses TRBV19 and TRBJ2-7, with 15 bases that match TRBD2. Germline V gene sequence: CDR1 LNHDA, CDR2 SQIVND (reference sequence). With V trimmed by 4 bases and J by 0 bases, 4 bases remained unmatched. This CDR3 is 17 amino acids long. The CDR3 DNA follows: TGTGCCAGTAGTAAGGGACTAGCGGGAGGATCCTCCTACGAGCAGTACTTC. Translating it yields CASSKGLAGGSSYEQYF.

The V gene is TRBV18, the J gene TRBJ1-1; TRBD1 matches at 7 bases. V trimming: 9 bases; J trimming: 1 base; junction bases outside the gene matches: 5. Germline V gene data show CDR1 as KGHSH and CDR2 as LQKENI. The CDR3 runs to 13 residues. CDR3: CASRRQGNTEAFF. In DNA form, the CDR3 reads TGTGCCAGTCGAAGACAGGGGAACACTGAAGCTTTCTTT.

V gene TRBV2 combines with J gene TRBJ1-1; D is undetermined. Trimming removed 4 bases from V and 4 bases from J, with 7 bases in between. Germline CDR1 is SNHLY and CDR2 is FYNNEI. The CDR3 runs 12 residues. CDR3 region: CASSVPSTEAFF. The DNA for the CDR3 is TGTGCCAGCAGTGTCCCCAGCACTGAAGCTTTCTTT.

The gene calls are TRBV28 and TRBJ1-5; perhaps TRBD1 as D (6 bases). The CDR3 loop spans 15 amino acids. V was cut by 5 bases and J by 0 bases, with 11 bases left in between. Germline values: CDR1 MDHEN, CDR2 SYDVKM. CDR3 nucleotides: TGTGCCAGCAGTCGGACAGTCTCTAGCAATCAGCCCCAGCATTTT. Translated, it gives CASSRTVSSNQPQHF.

This sequence joins TRBV19 and TRBJ2-7; 8 nucleotides align to TRBD2. CDR1 and CDR2 (germline): LNHDA, SQIVND (reference sequence). The CDR3 consists of 16 residues. Germline trimming cut 0 bases from V and 3 bases from J; bases unmatched to any gene: 7. The CDR3 reads CASSIDPGLGDYEQYF. The CDR3 DNA reads as TGTGCCAGTAGTATAGATCCGGGACTAGGTGACTACGAGCAGTACTTC.

The chain joins TRBV4-2 to TRBJ2-5, with 7 bases fitting TRBD2. V was pared by 4 bases and J by 1 base, with 6 bases of the junction left unmatched. The CDR3 contains 15 residues. Germline loops: CDR1 LGHNA, CDR2 YNFKEQ. The CDR3 DNA reads TGTGCCAGCAGCCCCTCTGGGAGGGTCCAAGAGACCCAGTACTTC. It yields the protein CASSPSGRVQETQYF.

This clone has just a few counts. The chain links TRBV2 to TRBJ2-5, with 7 bases aligning to TRBD2. This CDR3 spans 16 amino acids. Germline lookup yields CDR1 SNHLY and CDR2 FYNNEI. The junction had 11 bases not matched to a gene; V was cut back by 2 bases and J by 5 bases. For the CDR3, the DNA is TGTGCCAGCAGTGAAAGGGCGGGAGAGGGAATGGAGACCCAGTACTTC. Protein: CASSERAGEGMETQYF.

The chain employs TRBV5-6 and TRBJ2-2, with D maybe TRBD2 (6 bases). The CDR3 totals 15 residues. V gave up 4 bases and J gave up 0 bases, with 10 bases separating them. The germline gives CDR1 SGHDT, CDR2 YYEEEE. CDR3: CASSGGLTNTGELFF. In DNA, the CDR3 is TGTGCCAGCAGCGGGGGACTCACGAACACCGGGGAGCTGTTTTTT.

The rearrangement links TRBV19 to TRBJ1-5, with 7 bases lining up with TRBD1. The CDR3 contains 15 residues. From germline, CDR1 is LNHDA and CDR2 SQIVND (reference sequence). Unmatched junction bases numbered 7, after V lost 7 bases and J lost 1 base. The CDR3 coding sequence is TGTGCCAGTACCCAGACAGGGTTCAGCAATCAGCCCCAGCATTTT. Encoded protein: CASTQTGFSNQPQHF.

This sequence joins TRBV19 and TRBJ1-2; TRBD1 matches 8 bases. V gave up 7 bases and J gave up 8 bases; unmatched junction bases: 6. This CDR3 comprises 12 residues. The germline CDR1 and CDR2 sequences are LNHDA and SQIVND (reference sequence). The CDR3 is CASNGQGIGYTF. The CDR3, as DNA: TGTGCCAGTAACGGACAGGGAATCGGCTACACCTTC.

The gene calls are TRBV28 and TRBJ1-4, with TRBD1 matching over 10 bases. CDR3 size: 15 residues. J was trimmed by 8 bases and V by 6 bases; bases with no gene match: 9. The V gene's germline CDR1 is MDHEN and CDR2 SYDVKM. DNA for the CDR3: TGTGCCAGCAGCGCAGGGGACAGGGGCTTCGAAAAACTGTTTTTT. It specifies CASSAGDRGFEKLFF.

About this clone: The identical CDR3 is also encoded by other nucleotide sequences in the sample. The chain links TRBV2 to TRBJ2-7; D remains unclear. This CDR3 is built from 12 residues. CDR1 SNHLY and CDR2 FYNNEI come from the germline V gene. Trimming stripped 1 base from V and 6 bases from J, with 7 bases between. CDR3 sequence reads: CASSEEPGEQYF. The CDR3 DNA reads as TGTGCCAGCAGTGAAGAGCCGGGCGAGCAGTACTTC.

The rearrangement links TRBV7-9 to TRBJ2-4, with D tentatively TRBD2 (6 bases). This CDR3 is built from 14 residues. Germline-derived CDR1 and CDR2 are SEHNR and FQNEAQ (reference sequence). V dropped 6 bases and J dropped 8 bases, with 17 bases sitting between them. The DNA for the CDR3 is TGTGCCAGCAGTCTTAGCGGCCTGTCGGACATTCAGTACTTC. Its translation is CASSLSGLSDIQYF.